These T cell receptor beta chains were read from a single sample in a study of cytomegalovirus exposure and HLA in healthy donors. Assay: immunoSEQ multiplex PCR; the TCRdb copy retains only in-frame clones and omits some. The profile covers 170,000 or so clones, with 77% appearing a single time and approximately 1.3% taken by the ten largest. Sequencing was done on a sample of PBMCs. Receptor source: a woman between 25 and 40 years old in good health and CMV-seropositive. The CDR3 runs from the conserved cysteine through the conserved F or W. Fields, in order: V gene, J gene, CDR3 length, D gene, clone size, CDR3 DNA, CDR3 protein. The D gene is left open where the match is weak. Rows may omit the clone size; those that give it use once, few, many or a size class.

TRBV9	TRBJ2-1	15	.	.	TGTGCCAGCAGCGCCCAGGGATCGTGGTACAATGAGCAGTTCTTC	CASSAQGSWYNEQFF
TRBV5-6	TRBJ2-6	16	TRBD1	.	TGTGCCAGCAGCGTGACAGGGGGCCGTGGGGCCAACGTCCTGACTTTC	CASSVTGGRGANVLTF
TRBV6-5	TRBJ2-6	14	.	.	TGTGCCAGCAGTTTCTTCTCTGGGGCCAACGTCCTGACTTTC	CASSFFSGANVLTF
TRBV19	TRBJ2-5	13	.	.	TGTGCCTCCCACCAGGGCCCCGGGGAGACCCAGTACTTC	CASHQGPGETQYF
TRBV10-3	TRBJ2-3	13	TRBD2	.	TGTGCCGCGAGAGCGGGAATCACAGATACGCAGTATTTT	CAARAGITDTQYF
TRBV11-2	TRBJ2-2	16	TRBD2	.	TGTGCCAGCAGCTCCGGACTAGCGGGAGGGACCGGGGAGCTGTTTTTT	CASSSGLAGGTGELFF
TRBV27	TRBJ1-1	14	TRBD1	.	TGTGCCAGCAGTTTCCGACAGGGGGCAACTGAAGCTTTCTTT	CASSFRQGATEAFF
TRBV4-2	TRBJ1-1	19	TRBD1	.	TGTGCCAGCAGCCAAGATGGAGGGACAGGAACATTCTTGAACACTGAAGCTTTCTTT	CASSQDGGTGTFLNTEAFF
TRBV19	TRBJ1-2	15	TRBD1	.	TGTGCCAGTAGACCGGGACAGGGGATGGGCTATGGCTACACCTTC	CASRPGQGMGYGYTF
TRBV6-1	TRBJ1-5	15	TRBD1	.	TGTGCCACCACCCCGGCACAGGGGACCAATCAGCCCCAGCATTTT	CATTPAQGTNQPQHF
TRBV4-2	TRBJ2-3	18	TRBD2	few	TGTGCCAGCAGCCAAGACTATTTCCAGCGGGGGAACACAGATACGCAGTATTTT	CASSQDYFQRGNTDTQYF
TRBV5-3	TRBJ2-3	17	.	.	TGTGCCAGAAGCTTGGAGAGTAGGAGGGGCAGGACAGATACGCAGTATTTT	CARSLESRRGRTDTQYF
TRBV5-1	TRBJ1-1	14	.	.	TGCGCCAGCAGCTTTTCCGGGGAGAACACTGAAGCTTTCTTT	CASSFSGENTEAFF
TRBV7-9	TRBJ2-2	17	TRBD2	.	TGTGCCAGCAGCTTGGTTCCCGGACTAGCGGCGTCCGGGGAGCTGTTTTTT	CASSLVPGLAASGELFF
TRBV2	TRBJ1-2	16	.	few	TGTGCCAGCAGTGATGGTCCGGACATTAGGTCCCATGGCTACACCTTC	CASSDGPDIRSHGYTF
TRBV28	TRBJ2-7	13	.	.	TGTGCCAGCAGTTCCCCGGCGGTCTACGAGCAGTACTTC	CASSSPAVYEQYF
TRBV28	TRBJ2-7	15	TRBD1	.	TGTGCCAGCAGTTTTGAGGGACAGAGCTCCTACGAGCAGTACTTC	CASSFEGQSSYEQYF
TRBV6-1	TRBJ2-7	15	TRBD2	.	TGTGCCAGCAGTGGGTGGACTAGGATCGGTAACGAGCAGTACTTC	CASSGWTRIGNEQYF
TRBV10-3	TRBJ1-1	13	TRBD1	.	TGTGCCATCAGCACAGGGGAGAACACTGAAGCTTTCTTT	CAISTGENTEAFF
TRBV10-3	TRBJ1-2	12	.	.	TGTGCCATCAGTGAAGAGGGAGTTGGCTACACCTTC	CAISEEGVGYTF
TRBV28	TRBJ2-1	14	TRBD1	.	TGTGCCAGCAGCTTAGGGACAGGGACGGTCGAGCAGTTCTTC	CASSLGTGTVEQFF
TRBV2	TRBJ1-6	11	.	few	TGTGCCAGCAGTGGGGCGACACCCCTCCACTTT	CASSGATPLHF
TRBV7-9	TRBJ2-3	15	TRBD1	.	TGTGCCAGCAGCCCAGGACAGGGACACACAGATACGCAGTATTTT	CASSPGQGHTDTQYF
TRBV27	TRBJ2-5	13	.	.	TGTGCCAGCAGCTCGACGGGGGAAGAGACCCAGTACTTC	CASSSTGEETQYF
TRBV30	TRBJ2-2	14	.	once	TGTGCCTGGAGTGTACATCCGAACACCGGGGAGCTGTTTTTT	CAWSVHPNTGELFF
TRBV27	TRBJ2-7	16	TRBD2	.	TGTGCCAGCAGAATCCAGGGGATAGCGGGAGGCTACGAGCAGTACTTC	CASRIQGIAGGYEQYF
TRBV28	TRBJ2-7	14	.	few	TGTGCCAGCAGTACCGTCACGGACACCTACGAGCAGTACTTC	CASSTVTDTYEQYF
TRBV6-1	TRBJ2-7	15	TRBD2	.	TGTGCCAGCAGCCCGGGACTAGCGTATTCAGGCGAGCAGTACTTC	CASSPGLAYSGEQYF
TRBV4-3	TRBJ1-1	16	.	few	TGCGCCAGCAGCCAAGGGGTGGCCAGGGGATCGGGTGAAGCTTTCTTT	CASSQGVARGSGEAFF
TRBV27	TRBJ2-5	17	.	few	TGTGCCAGCAGTTTATCGCCAGCGGAGCGAGCCCAAGAGACCCAGTACTTC	CASSLSPAERAQETQYF
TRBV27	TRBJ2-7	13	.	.	TGTGCCAGCAGTTTATCGGGCGCCTACGAGCAGTACTTC	CASSLSGAYEQYF
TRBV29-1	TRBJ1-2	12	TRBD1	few	TGCAGCGTTAATGACAGGGGATACGGCTACACCTTC	CSVNDRGYGYTF
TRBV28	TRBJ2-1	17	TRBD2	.	TGTGCCAGCACCCCTCCTACCGGGACTAGCGGCTACAATGAGCAGTTCTTC	CASTPPTGTSGYNEQFF
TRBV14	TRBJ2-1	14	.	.	TGTGCCAGCAGCCAAGTACGAGGGCGCGGTGAGCAGTTCTTC	CASSQVRGRGEQFF
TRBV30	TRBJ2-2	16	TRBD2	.	TGTGCCTGGAGTCCGTATAGCGGGAGGGTTAGCGGGGAGCTGTTTTTT	CAWSPYSGRVSGELFF
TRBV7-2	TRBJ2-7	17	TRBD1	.	TGTGCCAGCAGCCCCCGGGACAGGGGACTAAGCTCCTACGAGCAGTACTTC	CASSPRDRGLSSYEQYF
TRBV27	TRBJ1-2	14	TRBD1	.	TGTGCCAGCAGTCCGGGACAGGGTACGGGTGGCTACACCTTC	CASSPGQGTGGYTF
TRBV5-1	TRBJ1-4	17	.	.	TGCGCCAGCAGCATGGGCCCCGAGCGGGTTCAAGGGGAAAAACTGTTTTTT	CASSMGPERVQGEKLFF
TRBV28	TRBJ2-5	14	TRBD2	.	TGTGCCAGCAGTTTAGCGGGAGTTATGGAGACCCAGTACTTC	CASSLAGVMETQYF
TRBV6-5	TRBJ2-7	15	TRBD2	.	TGTGCCAGCAGTGCGGGACTAGCGGGAGGGGACGAGCAGTACTTC	CASSAGLAGGDEQYF
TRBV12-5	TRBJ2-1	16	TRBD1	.	TGTGCTAGTGGTTTCCCGGGACAGGCTATCTACAATGAGCAGTTCTTC	CASGFPGQAIYNEQFF
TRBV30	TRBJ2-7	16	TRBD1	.	TGTGCCTGGAGGGGAGGACAGGGGGCTAAGACCTACGAGCAGTACTTC	CAWRGGQGAKTYEQYF
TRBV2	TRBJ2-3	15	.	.	TGTGCCAGCAGTGAAGTCGGGGGGCAGGCAGATACGCAGTATTTT	CASSEVGGQADTQYF
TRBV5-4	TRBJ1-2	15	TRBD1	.	TGTGCCAGCAGCTCCCAGACAGGGATAACCTCTGGCTACACCTTC	CASSSQTGITSGYTF
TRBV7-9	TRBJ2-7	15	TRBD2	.	TGTGCCAGCAGCCCCCCTAGCGGGAGTGTGTACGAGCAGTACTTC	CASSPPSGSVYEQYF